Reported below is one TCR beta chain. The method was immunoSEQ multiplex PCR; TCRdb's version includes in-frame clones alone and lacks a portion of them. The sample yields about 150,000 clones, roughly 80% seen once. This sample stems from a study of blood T cell repertoires in COVID-19. Sequencing was carried out using peripheral blood. The origin of this receptor is a man aged 55-75 years with acute or convalescent COVID-19.

CDR3 sequence: CASSLGGVGGTDTQYF. The CDR3 DNA is TGTGCCAGCAGCTTGGGGGGCGTGGGAGGGACAGATACGCAGTATTTT. V is TRBV5-5 and J is TRBJ2-3; TRBD2 agrees at 7 bases. The CDR3 runs to 16 residues. V shed 0 bases, J shed 3 bases, and the junction held 7 bases outside the gene matches. Germline V gene lookup returns CDR1 SGHKS and CDR2 YYEKEE (reference sequence).